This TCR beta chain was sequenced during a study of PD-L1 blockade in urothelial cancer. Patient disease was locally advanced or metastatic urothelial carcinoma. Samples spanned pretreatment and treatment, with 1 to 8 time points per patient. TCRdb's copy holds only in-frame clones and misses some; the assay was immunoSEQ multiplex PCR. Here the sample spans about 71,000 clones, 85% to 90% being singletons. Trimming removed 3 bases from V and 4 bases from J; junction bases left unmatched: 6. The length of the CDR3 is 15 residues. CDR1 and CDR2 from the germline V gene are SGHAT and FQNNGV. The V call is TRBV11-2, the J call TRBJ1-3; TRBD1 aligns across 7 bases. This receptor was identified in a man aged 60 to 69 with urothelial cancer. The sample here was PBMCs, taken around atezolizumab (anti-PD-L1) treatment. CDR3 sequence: CASSLTGWAGNTIYF. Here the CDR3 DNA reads TGTGCCAGCAGCTTGACAGGGTGGGCGGGAAACACCATATATTTT. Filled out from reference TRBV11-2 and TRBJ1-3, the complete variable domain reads EAGVAQSPRYKIIEKRQSVAFWCNPISGHATLYWYQQILGQGPKLLIQFQNNGVVDDSQLPKDRFSAERLKGVDSTLKIQPAKLEDSAVYLCASSLTGWAGNTIYFGEGSWLTVV.